This TCR beta chain came from a study of cytomegalovirus exposure and HLA in healthy donors. Study results and limitations: It was shown in a later analysis that HLA-associated TCR beta chains were more clonally expanded than other, equally common chains.

Between the trimmed V and J ends, which lost 7 bases and 1 base, there was a span of 19 bases. Per germline, CDR1 SGHVS and CDR2 FQNEAQ. This CDR3 contains 16 residues. Of note for this clone: Its antigen is as yet unknown.

Primers for the PCR totalled 60 Vbeta and 13 Jbeta. TCRdb's copy holds only in-frame clones and misses some; the assay was immunoSEQ multiplex PCR. The sample holds around 210,000 clones. The rearrangement joins TRBV7-8 to TRBJ1-2; D may be TRBD1 (5 bases). The specimen was PBMCs. This clonotype was sampled from a girl aged 2-10 years in good health and CMV-seropositive. The CDR3 coding sequence is TGTGCCAGCACCAGTACTGGAGGGGCGATTAACTATGGCTACACCTTC. Translated: CASTSTGGAINYGYTF.